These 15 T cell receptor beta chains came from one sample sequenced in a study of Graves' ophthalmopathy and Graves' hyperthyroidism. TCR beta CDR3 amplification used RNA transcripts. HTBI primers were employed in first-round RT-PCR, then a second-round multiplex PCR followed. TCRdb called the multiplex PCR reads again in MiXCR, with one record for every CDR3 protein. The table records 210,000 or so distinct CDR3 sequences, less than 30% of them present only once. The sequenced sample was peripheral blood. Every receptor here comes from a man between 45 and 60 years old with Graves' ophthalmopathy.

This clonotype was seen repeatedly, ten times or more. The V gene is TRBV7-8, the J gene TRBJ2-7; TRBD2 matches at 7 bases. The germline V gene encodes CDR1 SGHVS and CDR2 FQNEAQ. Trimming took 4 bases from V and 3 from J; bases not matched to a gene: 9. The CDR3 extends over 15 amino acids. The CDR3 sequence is CASSSPGEGHYEQYF. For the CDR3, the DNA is TGTGCCAGCAGCTCTCCTGGGGAGGGGCACTACGAGCAGTACTTC.

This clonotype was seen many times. CDR3 nucleotide sequence: TGTGCCAGTAGGGACAGGGTCTTGAACACTGAAGCTTTCTTT. This encodes CASRDRVLNTEAFF. V and J are TRBV19 and TRBJ1-1; TRBD1 matches 8 bases. The CDR3 sequence is 14 residues long. V trimming: 6 bases; J trimming: 0 bases; junction bases outside the gene matches: 3. CDR1 is LNHDA, CDR2 SQIVND, per germline (reference sequence).

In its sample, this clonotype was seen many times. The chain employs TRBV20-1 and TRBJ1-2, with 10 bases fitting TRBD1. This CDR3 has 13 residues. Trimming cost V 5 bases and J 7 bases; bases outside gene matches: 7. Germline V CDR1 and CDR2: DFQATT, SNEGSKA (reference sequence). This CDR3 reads CSASGTGEAGYTF. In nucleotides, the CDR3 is TGCAGTGCTTCCGGGACAGGGGAGGCTGGCTACACCTTC.

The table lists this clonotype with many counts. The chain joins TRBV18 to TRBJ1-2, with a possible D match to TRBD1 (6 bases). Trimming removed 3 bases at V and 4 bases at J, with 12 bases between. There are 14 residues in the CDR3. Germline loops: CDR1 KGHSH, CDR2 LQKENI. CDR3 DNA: TGTGCCAGCTCACCTCCGGACAGCCTCTATGGCTACACCTTC. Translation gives CASSPPDSLYGYTF.

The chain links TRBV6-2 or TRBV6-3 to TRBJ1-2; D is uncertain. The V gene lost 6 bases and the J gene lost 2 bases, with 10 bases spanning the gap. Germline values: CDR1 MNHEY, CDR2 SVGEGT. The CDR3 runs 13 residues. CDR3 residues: CASSNGRNYGYTF. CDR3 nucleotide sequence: TGTGCCAGCAGCAACGGCAGAAACTATGGCTACACCTTC.

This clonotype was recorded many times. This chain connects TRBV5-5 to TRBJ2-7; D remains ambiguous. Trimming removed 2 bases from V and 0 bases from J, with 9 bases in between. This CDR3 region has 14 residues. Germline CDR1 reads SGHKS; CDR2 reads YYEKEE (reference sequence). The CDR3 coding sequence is TGTGCCAGCAGCTTCTTCGGGTCCTCCTACGAGCAGTACTTC. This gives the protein CASSFFGSSYEQYF. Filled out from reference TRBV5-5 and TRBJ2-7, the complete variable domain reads DAGVTQSPTHLIKTRGQQVTLRCSPISGHKSVSWYQQVLGQGPQFIFQYYEKEERGRGNFPDRFSARQFPNYSSELNVNALLLGDSALYLCASSFFGSSYEQYFGPGTRLTVT.

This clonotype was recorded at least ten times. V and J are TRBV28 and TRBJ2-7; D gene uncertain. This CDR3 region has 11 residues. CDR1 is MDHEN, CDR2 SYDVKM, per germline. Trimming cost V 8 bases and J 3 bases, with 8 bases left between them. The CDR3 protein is CASDNSYEQYF. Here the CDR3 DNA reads TGTGCCAGCGATAACAGCTACGAGCAGTACTTC.

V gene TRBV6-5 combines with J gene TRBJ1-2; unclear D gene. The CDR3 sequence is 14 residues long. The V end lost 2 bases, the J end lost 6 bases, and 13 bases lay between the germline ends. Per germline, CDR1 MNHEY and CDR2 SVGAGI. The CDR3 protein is CASSYRAPVDGYTF. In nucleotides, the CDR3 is TGTGCCAGCAGTTACCGAGCTCCAGTCGATGGCTACACCTTC.

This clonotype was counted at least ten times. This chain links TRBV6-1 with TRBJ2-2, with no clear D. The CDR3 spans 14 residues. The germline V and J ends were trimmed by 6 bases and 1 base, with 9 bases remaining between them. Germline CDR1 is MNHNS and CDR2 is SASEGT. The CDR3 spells CASSPARNTGELFF. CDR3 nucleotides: TGTGCCAGCAGCCCCGCGCGGAACACCGGGGAGCTGTTTTTT.

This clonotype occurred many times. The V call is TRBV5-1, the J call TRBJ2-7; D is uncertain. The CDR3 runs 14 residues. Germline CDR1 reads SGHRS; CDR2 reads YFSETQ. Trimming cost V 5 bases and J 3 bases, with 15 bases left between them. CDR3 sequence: CASRTDLSGYEQYF. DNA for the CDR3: TGCGCCAGCAGGACTGACCTGTCTGGCTACGAGCAGTACTTC.

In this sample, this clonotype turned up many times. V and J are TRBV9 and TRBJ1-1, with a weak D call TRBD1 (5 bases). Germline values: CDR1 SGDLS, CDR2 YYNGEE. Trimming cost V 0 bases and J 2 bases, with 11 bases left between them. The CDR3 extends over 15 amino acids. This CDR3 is CASSVGTGLNTEAFF. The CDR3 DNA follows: TGTGCCAGCAGCGTAGGTACAGGACTTAACACTGAAGCTTTCTTT.

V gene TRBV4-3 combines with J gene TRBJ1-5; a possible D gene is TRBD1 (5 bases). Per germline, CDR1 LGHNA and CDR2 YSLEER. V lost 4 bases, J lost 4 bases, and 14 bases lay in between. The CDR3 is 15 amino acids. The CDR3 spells CASSPYRGPNQPQHF. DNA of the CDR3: TGCGCCAGCAGCCCCTACCGGGGCCCTAATCAGCCCCAGCATTTT.

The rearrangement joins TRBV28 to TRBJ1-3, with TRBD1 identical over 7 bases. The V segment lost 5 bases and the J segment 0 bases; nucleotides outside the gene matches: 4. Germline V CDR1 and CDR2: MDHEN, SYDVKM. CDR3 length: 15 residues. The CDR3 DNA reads TGTGCCAGCAGTCGGACAGGTGCCTCTGGAAACACCATATATTTT. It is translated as CASSRTGASGNTIYF.

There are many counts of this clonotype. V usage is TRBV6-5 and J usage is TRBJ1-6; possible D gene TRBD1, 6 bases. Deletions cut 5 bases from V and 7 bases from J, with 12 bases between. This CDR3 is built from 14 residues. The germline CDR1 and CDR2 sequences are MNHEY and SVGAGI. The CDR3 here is CASSPDSTNSPLHF. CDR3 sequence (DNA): TGTGCCAGCAGTCCGGACAGCACGAATTCACCCCTCCACTTT.

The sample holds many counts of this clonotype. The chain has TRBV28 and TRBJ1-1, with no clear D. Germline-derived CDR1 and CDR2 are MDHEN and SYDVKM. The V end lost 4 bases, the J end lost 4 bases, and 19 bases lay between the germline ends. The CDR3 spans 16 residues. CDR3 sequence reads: CASSSDPQSPGTEAFF. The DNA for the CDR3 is TGTGCCAGCAGTTCCGATCCCCAATCGCCCGGCACTGAAGCTTTCTTT.